The subject of this entry is one T cell receptor (beta chain). The antigen is undetermined. These data belong to a study of graft-versus-host responses after intestinal transplantation. CDR1 and CDR2 (germline): MNHEY, SMNVEV (reference sequence). Trimming at V came to 4 bases and at J to 2 bases, leaving 9 bases not matched to a gene. This CDR3 has 16 residues. The study, taken as a whole, reports: Within allografts, high graft-versus-host to host-versus-graft clonal ratios were seen among patients with graft-donor T cell macrochimerism. Declining HvG levels early post-transplant were linked to peak circulating GvH clone levels.

Clones were sequenced by immunoSEQ multiplex PCR, and TCRdb holds only the in-frame ones, with some missing. The profile shows about 15,000 clones, over 70% of them singletons. Graft samples were processed, releasing intraepithelial and lamina propria lymphocytes. Sequenced here: ileum tissue, sampled 14 days after transplant. The clonotype was recovered from a human patient who received an intestinal transplant, so some T cells may come from the graft donor. The chain employs TRBV27 and TRBJ2-7, with 9 bases that match TRBD2. The CDR3 protein is CASSYGTSRYPYEQYF. The CDR3 DNA sequence: TGTGCCAGCAGTTACGGGACTAGCAGATACCCCTACGAGCAGTACTTC.